This entry features one T cell receptor (beta chain) sequence. This specimen belongs to a study of cytomegalovirus exposure and HLA in healthy donors. The CDR3 has 17 residues. The germline CDR1 and CDR2 sequences are SGHNT and YYREEE (reference sequence). Deletions cut 4 bases from V and 0 bases from J, with 20 bases between. The PCR contained 60 Vbeta and 13 Jbeta primers. This table comes from immunoSEQ multiplex PCR, and its TCRdb copy is limited to in-frame clones, with some not included. The top ten clones hold roughly 0.4% of a sample with almost 200,000 clones, around 75% of them seen once. The clonotype comes from a male donor in good health and CMV-seropositive. Sequencing input: PBMCs. The J gene is TRBJ2-7, the V gene TRBV5-4; perhaps TRBD2 as D (6 bases). CDR3 sequence reads: CASSVGGVGPTSYEQYF. The CDR3 nucleotides are TGTGCCAGCAGCGTGGGGGGTGTGGGGCCTACCTCCTACGAGCAGTACTTC.